This TCR beta chain was profiled in a study of T cell changes during pregnancy in multiple sclerosis (dated by TCRdb to between 2018 and 2021). Looking at the study overall: The study looked at changes in the T cell repertoire across pregnancy in women with multiple sclerosis.

A word on this clone: Its binding antigen is unknown. There are no base qualities to consult, and no much larger clone falls within one base.

Libraries were constructed by the immunoSEQ multiplex PCR assay. As stored in TCRdb, this immuneACCESS dataset retains in-frame rearrangements with V and J assigned. A fraction of the clones does not appear; measured against another copy, unresolved V genes explain less than half of the discrepancy, and the remainder lacks a known reason. Present in this sample are 88,000 or so clones, 90% to 95% of which were seen just once. The leading ten clones occupy 1.4% of the sample. The germline V gene (reference sequence) sets CDR1 to MNHEY and CDR2 to SMNVEV. The junction carries 12 bases between V and J, which are trimmed by 8 bases and 7 bases respectively. From its cysteine to its phenylalanine, the CDR3 spans 13 amino acids. Solely the CDR3 DNA is kept, with 39 bases framed from the first base.

The rearrangement combines TRBV27 with TRBJ1-6, with the D gene too uncertain to name. The origin of this receptor is a female donor with multiple sclerosis, enrolled in a pregnancy study. Sequencing was performed on peripheral blood, taken before pregnancy. The sequenced DNA is TGTGCCAGCTCAGTTGGAGGGAATTCACCCCTCCACTTT. Its translation reads: CASSVGGNSPLHF.